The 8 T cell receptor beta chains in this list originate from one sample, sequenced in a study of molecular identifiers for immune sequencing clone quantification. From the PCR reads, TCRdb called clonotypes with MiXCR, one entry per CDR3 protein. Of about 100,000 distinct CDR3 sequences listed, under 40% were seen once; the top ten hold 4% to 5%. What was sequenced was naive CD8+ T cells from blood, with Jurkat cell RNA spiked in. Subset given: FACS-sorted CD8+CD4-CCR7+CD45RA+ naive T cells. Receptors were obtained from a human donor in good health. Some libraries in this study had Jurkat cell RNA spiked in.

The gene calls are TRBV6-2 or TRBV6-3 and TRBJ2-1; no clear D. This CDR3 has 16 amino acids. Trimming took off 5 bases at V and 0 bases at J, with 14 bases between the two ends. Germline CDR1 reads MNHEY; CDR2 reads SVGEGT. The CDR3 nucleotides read TGTGCCAGCAGTAAAGGTGGTCGGAGCTCCTACAATGAGCAGTTCTTC. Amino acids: CASSKGGRSSYNEQFF.

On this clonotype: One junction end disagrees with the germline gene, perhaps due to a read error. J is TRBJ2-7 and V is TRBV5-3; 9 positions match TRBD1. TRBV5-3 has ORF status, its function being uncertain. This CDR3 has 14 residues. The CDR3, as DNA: TGTGCCAGCAGCTTCCGGGACAGGGACTTCGAGCAGTACTTC. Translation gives CASSFRDRDFEQYF.

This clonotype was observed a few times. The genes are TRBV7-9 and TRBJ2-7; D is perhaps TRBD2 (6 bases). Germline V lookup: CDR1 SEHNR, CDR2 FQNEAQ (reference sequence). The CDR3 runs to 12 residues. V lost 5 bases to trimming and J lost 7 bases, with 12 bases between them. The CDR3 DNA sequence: TGTGCCAGCAGCCGAGGGACTCCTGAGCAGTACTTC. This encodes CASSRGTPEQYF.

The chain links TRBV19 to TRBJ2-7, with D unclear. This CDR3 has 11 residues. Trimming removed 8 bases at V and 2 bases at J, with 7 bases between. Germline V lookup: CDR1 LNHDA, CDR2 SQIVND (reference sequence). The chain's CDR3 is CASGRTYEQYF. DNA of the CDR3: TGTGCCAGTGGACGGACCTACGAGCAGTACTTC.

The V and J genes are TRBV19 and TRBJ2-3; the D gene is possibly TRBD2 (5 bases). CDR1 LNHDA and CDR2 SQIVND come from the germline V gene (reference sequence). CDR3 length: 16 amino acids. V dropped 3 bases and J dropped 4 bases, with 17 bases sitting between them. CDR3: CASSILTYGGADTQYF. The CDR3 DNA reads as TGTGCCAGTAGTATCCTTACGTATGGAGGTGCAGATACGCAGTATTTT.

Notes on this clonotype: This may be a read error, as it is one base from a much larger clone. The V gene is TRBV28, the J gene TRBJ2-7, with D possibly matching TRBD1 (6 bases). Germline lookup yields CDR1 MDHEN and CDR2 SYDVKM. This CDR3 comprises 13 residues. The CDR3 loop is CASSLRGSYEQCF. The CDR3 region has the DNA TGTGCCAGCAGTTTAAGGGGGTCCTACGAGCAGTGCTTC.

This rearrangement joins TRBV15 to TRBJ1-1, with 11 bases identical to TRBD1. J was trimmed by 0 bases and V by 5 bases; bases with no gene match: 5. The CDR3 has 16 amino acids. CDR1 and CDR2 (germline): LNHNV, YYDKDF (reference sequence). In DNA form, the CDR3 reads TGTGCCACCAGCGGAAGGGACAGGGGGTTGAACACTGAAGCTTTCTTT. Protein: CATSGRDRGLNTEAFF.

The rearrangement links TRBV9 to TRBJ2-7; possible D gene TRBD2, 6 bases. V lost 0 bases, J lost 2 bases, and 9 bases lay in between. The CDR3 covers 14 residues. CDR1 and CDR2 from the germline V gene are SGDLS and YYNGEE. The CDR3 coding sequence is TGTGCCAGCAGCGTAGGCGGGGTGCCCTACGAGCAGTACTTC. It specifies CASSVGGVPYEQYF. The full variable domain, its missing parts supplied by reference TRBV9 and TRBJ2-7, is DSGVTQTPKHLITATGQRVTLRCSPRSGDLSVYWYQQSLDQGLQFLIQYYNGEERAKGNILERFSAQQFPDLHSELNLSSLELGDSALYFCASSVGGVPYEQYFGPGTRLTVT.